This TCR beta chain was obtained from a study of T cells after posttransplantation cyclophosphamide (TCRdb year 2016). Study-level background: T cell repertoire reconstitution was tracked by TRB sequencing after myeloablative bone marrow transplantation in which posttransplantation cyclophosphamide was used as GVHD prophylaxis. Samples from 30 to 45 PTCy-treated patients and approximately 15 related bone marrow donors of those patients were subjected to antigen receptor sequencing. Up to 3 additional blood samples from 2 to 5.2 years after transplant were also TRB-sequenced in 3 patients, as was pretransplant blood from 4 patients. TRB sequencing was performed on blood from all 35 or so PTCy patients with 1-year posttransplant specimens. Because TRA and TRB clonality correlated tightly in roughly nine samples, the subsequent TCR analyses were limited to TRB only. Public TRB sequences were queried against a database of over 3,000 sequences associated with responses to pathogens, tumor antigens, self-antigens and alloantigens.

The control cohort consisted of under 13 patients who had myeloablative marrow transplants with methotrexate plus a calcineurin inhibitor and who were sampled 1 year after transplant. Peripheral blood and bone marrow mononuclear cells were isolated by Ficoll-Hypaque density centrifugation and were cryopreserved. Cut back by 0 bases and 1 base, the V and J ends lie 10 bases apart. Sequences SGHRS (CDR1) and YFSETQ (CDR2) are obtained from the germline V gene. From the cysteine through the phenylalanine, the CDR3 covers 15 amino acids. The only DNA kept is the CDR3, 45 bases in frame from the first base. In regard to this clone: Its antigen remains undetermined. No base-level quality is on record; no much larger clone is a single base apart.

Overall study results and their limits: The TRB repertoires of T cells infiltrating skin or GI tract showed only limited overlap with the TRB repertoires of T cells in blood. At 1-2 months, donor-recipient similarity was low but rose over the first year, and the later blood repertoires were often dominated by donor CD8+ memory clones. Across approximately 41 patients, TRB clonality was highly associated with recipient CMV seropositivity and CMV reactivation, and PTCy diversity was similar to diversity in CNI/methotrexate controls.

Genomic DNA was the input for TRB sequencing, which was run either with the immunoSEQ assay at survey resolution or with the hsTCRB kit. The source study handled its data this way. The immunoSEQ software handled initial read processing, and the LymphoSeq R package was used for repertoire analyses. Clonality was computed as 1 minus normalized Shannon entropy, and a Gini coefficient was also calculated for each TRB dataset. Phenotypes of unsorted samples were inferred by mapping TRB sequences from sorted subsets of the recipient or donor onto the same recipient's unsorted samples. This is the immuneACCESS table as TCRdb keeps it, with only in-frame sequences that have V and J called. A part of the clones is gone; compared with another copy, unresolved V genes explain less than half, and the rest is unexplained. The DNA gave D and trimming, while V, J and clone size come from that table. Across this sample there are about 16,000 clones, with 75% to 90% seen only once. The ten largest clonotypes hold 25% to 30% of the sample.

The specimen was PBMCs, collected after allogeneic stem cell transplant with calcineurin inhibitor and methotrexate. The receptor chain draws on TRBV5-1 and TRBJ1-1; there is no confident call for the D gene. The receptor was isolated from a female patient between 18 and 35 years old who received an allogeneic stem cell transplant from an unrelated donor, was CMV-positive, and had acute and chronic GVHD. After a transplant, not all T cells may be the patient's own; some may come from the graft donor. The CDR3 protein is CASSLVGDSNTEAFF. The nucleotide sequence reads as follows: TGCGCCAGCAGCTTGGTCGGTGACTCGAACACTGAAGCTTTCTTT.